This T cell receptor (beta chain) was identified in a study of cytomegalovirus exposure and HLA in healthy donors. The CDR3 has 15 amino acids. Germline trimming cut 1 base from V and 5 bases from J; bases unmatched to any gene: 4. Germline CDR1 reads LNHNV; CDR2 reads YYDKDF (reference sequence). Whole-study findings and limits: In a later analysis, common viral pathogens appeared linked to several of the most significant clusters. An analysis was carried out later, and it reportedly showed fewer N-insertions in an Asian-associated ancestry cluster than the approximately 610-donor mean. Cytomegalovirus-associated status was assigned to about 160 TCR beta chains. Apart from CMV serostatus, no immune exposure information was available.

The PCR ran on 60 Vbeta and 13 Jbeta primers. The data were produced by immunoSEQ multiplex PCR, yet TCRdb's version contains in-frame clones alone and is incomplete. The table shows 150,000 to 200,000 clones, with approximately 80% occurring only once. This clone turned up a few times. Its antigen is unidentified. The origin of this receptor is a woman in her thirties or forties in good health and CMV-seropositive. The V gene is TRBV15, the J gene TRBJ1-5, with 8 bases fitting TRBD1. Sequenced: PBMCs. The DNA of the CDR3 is TGTGCCACCAGCAGAGTCAGGGGGCTGGATCAGCCCCAGCATTTT. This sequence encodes CATSRVRGLDQPQHF.